This T cell receptor (beta chain) was documented in a study of T cell repertoires in cytomegalovirus infection. Study as a whole: CMV infection together with matching HLA type was indicated by public TCR beta signatures.

Germline V gene data show CDR1 as ENHRY and CDR2 as SYGVKD. V lost 2 bases and J lost 0, with 16 bases in between. CDR3 size: 17 residues. TCRdb analysed the reads with MiXCR anew, one entry per CDR3 protein. Counted here are around 310,000 distinct CDR3 sequences, roughly 15% occurring once; the ten biggest clones make up around 12%. Whole-study results and caveats: Carriage of CMV together with the relevant HLA was identifiable through cumulative public TCR beta family frequency. There were HLA-C-restricted CMV-specific TCR beta clonotypes dominating the ex vivo response.

This clonotype was detected ten times or more. As yet, its antigen is unknown. The chain recombines TRBV10-3 with TRBJ1-2, with D perhaps matching TRBD1 (6 bases). Material: PBMCs. The receptor's source is a human donor in good health (CMV status not recorded). Some clones in this sample may be carry-over from other donors' samples. In DNA form, the CDR3 reads TGTGCCATCAGTGAGCCACCAGGGGACCCGGCTAACTATGGCTACACCTTC. Translation: CAISEPPGDPANYGYTF.